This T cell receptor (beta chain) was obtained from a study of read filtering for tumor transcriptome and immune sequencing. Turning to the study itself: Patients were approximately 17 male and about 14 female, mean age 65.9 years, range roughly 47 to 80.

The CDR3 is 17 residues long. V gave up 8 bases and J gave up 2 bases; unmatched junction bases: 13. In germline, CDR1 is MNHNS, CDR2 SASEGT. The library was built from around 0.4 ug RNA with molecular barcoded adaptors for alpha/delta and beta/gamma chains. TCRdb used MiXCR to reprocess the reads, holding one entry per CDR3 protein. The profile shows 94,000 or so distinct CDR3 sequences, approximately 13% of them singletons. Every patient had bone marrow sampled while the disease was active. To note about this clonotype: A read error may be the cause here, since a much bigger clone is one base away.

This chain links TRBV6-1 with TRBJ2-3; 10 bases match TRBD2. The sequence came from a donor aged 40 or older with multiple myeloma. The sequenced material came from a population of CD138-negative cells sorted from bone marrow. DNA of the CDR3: TGTGCCAGCGGCCGGCCCTTAGCGGGAGGCAACACAGATACGCAGTATTTT. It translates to CASGRPLAGGNTDTQYF.